A selection of T cell receptor beta chains follows, all from one sample in a study of cytomegalovirus exposure and HLA in healthy donors. TCRdb keeps only in-frame clones here, not all; method: immunoSEQ multiplex PCR. The data show around 85,000 clones, 80% seen once. The sequenced material came from PBMCs. All receptors derive from a man aged 50 or older in good health and CMV-seropositive. Both conserved end residues are part of each CDR3. A D gene is named only where the DNA matches it firmly. For some rows the clone size is stated as once, few or many, or as a class when expanded; others skip it.

j_call: TRBJ2-1; clone_size: many; d_call: TRBD2; v_call: TRBV7-2; cdr3_nt: TGTGCCAGCAGCTTTACTAGCGGGAGTTACGATGAGCAGTTCTTC; cdr3_aa: CASSFTSGSYDEQFF
j_call: TRBJ2-1; clone_size: .; d_call: TRBD2; v_call: TRBV5-1; cdr3_nt: TGCGCCAGCAGCTTGGTTTTGGGACTAGCGGTCAATGAGCAGTTCTTC; cdr3_aa: CASSLVLGLAVNEQFF
j_call: TRBJ1-2; clone_size: once; d_call: .; v_call: TRBV4-1; cdr3_nt: TGCGCCAGCAGCCAAGATGAGTGGGAGGACTATGGCTACACCTTC; cdr3_aa: CASSQDEWEDYGYTF
j_call: TRBJ2-1; clone_size: .; d_call: .; v_call: TRBV2; cdr3_nt: TGTGCCAGCAGTGAAAACGGGGGAGGCACCTACAATGAGCAGTTCTTC; cdr3_aa: CASSENGGGTYNEQFF
j_call: TRBJ1-1; clone_size: once; d_call: .; v_call: TRBV19; cdr3_nt: TGTGCCGTATCGGGGGGGAACACTGAAGCTTTCTTT; cdr3_aa: CAVSGGNTEAFF
j_call: TRBJ2-3; clone_size: .; d_call: .; v_call: TRBV27; cdr3_nt: TGTGCCAGCAGCCAAATCAGTGGCGGGGTCGGGATTAGCACAGATACGCAGTATTTT; cdr3_aa: CASSQISGGVGISTDTQYF
j_call: TRBJ2-1; clone_size: .; d_call: TRBD2; v_call: TRBV4-2; cdr3_nt: TGTGCCAGCAGTTCCCCGGGACTAGCGTACAATGAGCAGTTCTTC; cdr3_aa: CASSSPGLAYNEQFF
j_call: TRBJ1-2; clone_size: .; d_call: TRBD1; v_call: TRBV6-1; cdr3_nt: TGTGCCAGCAGAGAAGGACAGGGGCGAAGCTACACCTTC; cdr3_aa: CASREGQGRSYTF
j_call: TRBJ1-1; clone_size: once; d_call: TRBD1; v_call: TRBV5-1; cdr3_nt: TGCGCCAGCAGCTCGGGACAGGGGGACACTGAAGCTTTCTTT; cdr3_aa: CASSSGQGDTEAFF
j_call: TRBJ2-1; clone_size: .; d_call: .; v_call: TRBV7-2; cdr3_nt: TGTGCCAGCAGCGACAAACGGGGGAGCTCCTACAATGAGCAGTTCTTC; cdr3_aa: CASSDKRGSSYNEQFF
j_call: TRBJ1-5; clone_size: .; d_call: .; v_call: TRBV28; cdr3_nt: TGTGCCAGCAGTTCTAATACAGGGACCATCAATCAGCCCCAGCATTTT; cdr3_aa: CASSSNTGTINQPQHF
j_call: TRBJ2-2; clone_size: .; d_call: .; v_call: TRBV19; cdr3_nt: TGTGCCAGTAGTAATTGGGAGGCCGGGGAGCTGTTTTTT; cdr3_aa: CASSNWEAGELFF
j_call: TRBJ2-7; clone_size: .; d_call: TRBD1; v_call: TRBV27; cdr3_nt: TGTGCCAGCAGTTTATACGGGACAGATTTCTACGAGCAGTACTTC; cdr3_aa: CASSLYGTDFYEQYF
j_call: TRBJ2-7; clone_size: .; d_call: TRBD2; v_call: TRBV9; cdr3_nt: TGTGCCAGCAGCGTAGCCCCTCTGACTAGCGGGACACCCTACGAGCAGTACTTC; cdr3_aa: CASSVAPLTSGTPYEQYF
j_call: TRBJ2-1; clone_size: .; d_call: TRBD2; v_call: TRBV5-1; cdr3_nt: TGCGCCAGCAGCTTGGACGGGGGGGATGCCTACAATGAGCAGTTCTTC; cdr3_aa: CASSLDGGDAYNEQFF
j_call: TRBJ1-2; clone_size: .; d_call: TRBD1; v_call: TRBV27; cdr3_nt: TGTGCCAGCAGTTTATTTGGGCAGGGGGCAGGTTATGGCTACACCTTC; cdr3_aa: CASSLFGQGAGYGYTF
j_call: TRBJ2-1; clone_size: .; d_call: .; v_call: TRBV10-1; cdr3_nt: TGCGCCAGCAGTTTAGCTTTGGAGCGGCCCTACAATGAGCAGTTCTTC; cdr3_aa: CASSLALERPYNEQFF
j_call: TRBJ1-2; clone_size: few; d_call: TRBD1; v_call: TRBV29-1; cdr3_nt: TGCAGCGTTGTCCCGGGACAGGGACAGAATGGCTACACCTTC; cdr3_aa: CSVVPGQGQNGYTF
j_call: TRBJ2-5; clone_size: .; d_call: .; v_call: TRBV9; cdr3_nt: TGTGCCAGCAGCGTAGGGGGAGGTCAAGAGACCCAGTACTTC; cdr3_aa: CASSVGGGQETQYF
j_call: TRBJ1-2; clone_size: few; d_call: .; v_call: TRBV15; cdr3_nt: TGTGCCACCAGCAGAGATAGGGGGATTCGGGGCTACACCTTC; cdr3_aa: CATSRDRGIRGYTF
j_call: TRBJ1-1; clone_size: .; d_call: .; v_call: TRBV18; cdr3_nt: TGTGCCAGCTCACTTACGAGCGTCGGTAACACTGAAGCTTTCTTT; cdr3_aa: CASSLTSVGNTEAFF
j_call: TRBJ1-2; clone_size: .; d_call: TRBD1; v_call: TRBV30; cdr3_nt: TGTGCCTGGAGCAGCCGGGACAGGATTACCTTC; cdr3_aa: CAWSSRDRITF
j_call: TRBJ2-2; clone_size: few; d_call: .; v_call: TRBV10-2; cdr3_nt: TGCGCCAGCAGTGACAGGGCCGGGGAGCTGTTTTTT; cdr3_aa: CASSDRAGELFF
j_call: TRBJ2-7; clone_size: .; d_call: .; v_call: TRBV7-2; cdr3_nt: TGTGCCAGCAGTTTGTCCTTCGTTAGCGAGCAGTACTTC; cdr3_aa: CASSLSFVSEQYF
j_call: TRBJ2-1; clone_size: .; d_call: .; v_call: TRBV5-8; cdr3_nt: TGTGCCAGCAGCTTGCGACAGTCGTACAATGAGCAGTTCTTC; cdr3_aa: CASSLRQSYNEQFF
j_call: TRBJ1-2; clone_size: .; d_call: .; v_call: TRBV19; cdr3_nt: TGTGCCAGTACCGATAAGTTAGTGGTTACTGGCTACACCTTC; cdr3_aa: CASTDKLVVTGYTF
j_call: TRBJ1-3; clone_size: once; d_call: TRBD1; v_call: TRBV7-9; cdr3_nt: TGTGCCAGCAGCCTAGGACAGGGGGTTAGAAACACCATATATTTT; cdr3_aa: CASSLGQGVRNTIYF
j_call: TRBJ2-1; clone_size: .; d_call: TRBD2; v_call: TRBV19; cdr3_nt: TGTGCCAGTTCGGGACTAGCGGGAATCTATGAGCAGTTCTTC; cdr3_aa: CASSGLAGIYEQFF
j_call: TRBJ2-7; clone_size: .; d_call: .; v_call: TRBV27; cdr3_nt: TGTGCCAGCAGTTTATGGGGGGAGACAGTCGACGAGCAGTACTTC; cdr3_aa: CASSLWGETVDEQYF
j_call: TRBJ1-2; clone_size: .; d_call: .; v_call: TRBV7-9; cdr3_nt: TGTGCCAGCAGCTTAGACCCGGCAGGGGTTGCCTACACCTTC; cdr3_aa: CASSLDPAGVAYTF
j_call: TRBJ1-2; clone_size: .; d_call: .; v_call: TRBV5-1; cdr3_nt: TGCGCCAGCAGCAGGAGTTTGGACAGCTACTATGGCTACACCTTC; cdr3_aa: CASSRSLDSYYGYTF
j_call: TRBJ2-5; clone_size: .; d_call: TRBD1; v_call: TRBV29-1; cdr3_nt: TGCAGCTCCCGGGACAGAGGGGAGACCCAGTACTTC; cdr3_aa: CSSRDRGETQYF
j_call: TRBJ1-2; clone_size: .; d_call: .; v_call: TRBV25-1; cdr3_nt: TGTGCCAGCAGTGAAAACGGGGAGAACTATGGCTACACCTTC; cdr3_aa: CASSENGENYGYTF
j_call: TRBJ1-5; clone_size: few; d_call: .; v_call: TRBV4-1; cdr3_nt: TGCGCCAGCAGCGCCAGGGGATGGGCAAGCAATCAGCCCCAGCATTTT; cdr3_aa: CASSARGWASNQPQHF
j_call: TRBJ1-6; clone_size: .; d_call: TRBD1; v_call: TRBV25-1; cdr3_nt: TGTGCCAGCAGTGAGGCTGACAGGGGGCATTCCTATAATTCACCCCTCCACTTT; cdr3_aa: CASSEADRGHSYNSPLHF
j_call: TRBJ1-5; clone_size: .; d_call: .; v_call: TRBV29-1; cdr3_nt: TGCAGCGTTGTTCTAACGGGCAATCAGCCCCAGCATTTT; cdr3_aa: CSVVLTGNQPQHF
j_call: TRBJ1-1; clone_size: .; d_call: TRBD1; v_call: TRBV2; cdr3_nt: TGTGCCAGCATTCGACAGGGATTGAACACTGAAGCTTTCTTT; cdr3_aa: CASIRQGLNTEAFF
j_call: TRBJ2-7; clone_size: .; d_call: .; v_call: TRBV2; cdr3_nt: TGTGCCAGCAGGTACAGGCCGACCTACGAGCAGTACTTC; cdr3_aa: CASRYRPTYEQYF
j_call: TRBJ2-5; clone_size: .; d_call: TRBD2; v_call: TRBV4-1; cdr3_nt: TGCGCCAGCAGCCAGGAGCCGGGACTAGCGGAGGTCCAAGAGACCCAGTACTTC; cdr3_aa: CASSQEPGLAEVQETQYF
j_call: TRBJ2-7; clone_size: .; d_call: TRBD1; v_call: TRBV5-6; cdr3_nt: TGTGCCAGCAGCGTGACAGGGCCTCCCTACGAGCAGTACTTC; cdr3_aa: CASSVTGPPYEQYF
j_call: TRBJ2-1; clone_size: few; d_call: TRBD1; v_call: TRBV5-6; cdr3_nt: TGTGCCAGCAGCTTCGGGACAGGGGGCTTAGGCTCCTACAATGAGCAGTTCTTC; cdr3_aa: CASSFGTGGLGSYNEQFF
j_call: TRBJ2-7; clone_size: .; d_call: TRBD2; v_call: TRBV5-1; cdr3_nt: TGCGCCAGCAGCCCGGGACTAGCTTCCTACGAGCAGTACTTC; cdr3_aa: CASSPGLASYEQYF
j_call: TRBJ1-5; clone_size: .; d_call: .; v_call: TRBV19; cdr3_nt: TGTGCCAGTAGTATTGGGAGGCCTCTGAGCAATCAGCCCCAGCATTTT; cdr3_aa: CASSIGRPLSNQPQHF
j_call: TRBJ2-1; clone_size: .; d_call: TRBD1; v_call: TRBV6-6; cdr3_nt: TGTGCCAGCAATTCGCCCGACCAGGGGGCAAAGGATGAGCAGTTCTTC; cdr3_aa: CASNSPDQGAKDEQFF
j_call: TRBJ2-5; clone_size: once; d_call: .; v_call: TRBV18; cdr3_nt: TGTGCCAGCTCACCCTTACGAGAAGAGACCCAGTACTTC; cdr3_aa: CASSPLREETQYF
j_call: TRBJ2-7; clone_size: .; d_call: TRBD2; v_call: TRBV19; cdr3_nt: TGTGCCAGTAGCACTAGCGCGAGCTCCTACGAGCAGTACTTC; cdr3_aa: CASSTSASSYEQYF